The next 24 T cell receptor beta chains were all read from a single sample in a study of blood T cells in healthy people across ages. Primers used in a second PCR of about 7 to 12 cycles were a sample-barcoded 5' primer and a J-beta primer mix. TCRdb redid the calling of the 5' RACE reads with MiXCR, one entry per CDR3 protein. Here the sample spans 760,000 or so distinct CDR3 sequences, roughly 25% being singletons. Separately, the same data were catalogued under a study of T cells of mothers and their children.

Sequenced material: blood. These receptors originate from a boy aged 5-17 years in good health.

This clonotype has only a few counts. The chain combines TRBV21-1 with TRBJ2-5; TRBD1 reflects the table's D call only, with no check against the DNA. TRBV21-1 is deemed a pseudogene. This CDR3 has 15 amino acids. CDR3 sequence reads: CASSTAGTEQETQYF. In nucleotides, the CDR3 is TGTGCCAGCAGCACCGCCGGGACAGAACAAGAGACCCAGTACTTC.

The J gene is TRBJ1-1, the V gene TRBV7-9; tentative D call: TRBD1 (5 bases). CDR3 length: 13 amino acids. Germline assignment: CDR1 SEHNR and CDR2 FQNEAQ (reference sequence). Between the trimmed V and J ends, which lost 1 base and 6 bases, there was a span of 9 bases. CDR3 in amino acids: CASSLGAGPEAFF. In nucleotides, the CDR3 is TGTGCCAGCAGCTTAGGGGCAGGGCCTGAAGCTTTCTTT.

This clonotype was counted only a few times. The rearrangement links TRBV27 to TRBJ1-1, with 7 bases aligning to TRBD1. The CDR3 contains 15 residues. The V segment lost 5 bases and the J segment 1 base; nucleotides outside the gene matches: 7. The germline V gene encodes CDR1 MNHEY and CDR2 SMNVEV (reference sequence). Written as DNA, the CDR3 is TGTGCCAGCAGTCCGGGGACAGTCCCGAACACTGAAGCTTTCTTT. Amino acids: CASSPGTVPNTEAFF.

The V call is TRBV10-3, the J call TRBJ2-1; D is possibly TRBD1 (5 bases). Matching the DNA end better, TRBJ2-7 makes the J call doubtful. Per the germline V gene, CDR1 is ENHRY and CDR2 is SYGVKD. CDR3 length: 14 amino acids. The CDR3 protein is CAISESTDSYEQYF. The CDR3 DNA reads TGTGCCATCAGTGAGTCGACAGACTCCTACGAGCAGTACTTC.

This clonotype was picked up a small number of times. The CDR3: CASSSHGSYAKNIQYF. CDR3 sequence (DNA): TGTGCCAGCAGCTCGCACGGCAGCTACGCCAAAAACATTCAGTACTTC. The chain combines TRBV7-2 with TRBJ2-4, with D unresolved. The CDR3 runs 16 residues. Germline CDR1 reads SGHTA; CDR2 reads FQGNSA. V was cut by 4 bases and J by 1 base, with 14 bases left in between. Drawing the rest from reference TRBV7-2 and TRBJ2-4, the complete variable domain is GAGVSQSPSNKVTEKGKDVELRCDPISGHTALYWYRQSLGQGLEFLIYFQGNSAPDKSGLPSDRFSAERTGGSVSTLTIQRTQQEDSAVYLCASSSHGSYAKNIQYFGAGTRLSVL.

V is TRBV12-3 or TRBV12-4 and J is TRBJ2-4; D is undetermined. Between the trimmed V and J ends, which lost 5 bases and 0 bases, there was a span of 8 bases. The CDR3 totals 14 residues. In DNA form, the CDR3 reads TGTGCCAGCAGTCGATTGATAGCCAAAAACATTCAGTACTTC. It translates to CASSRLIAKNIQYF.

J is TRBJ2-3 and V is TRBV2; 9 nucleotides match TRBD2. The CDR3 contains 15 residues. Germline V CDR1 and CDR2: SNHLY, FYNNEI. J gave up 4 bases and V 1 base, and 3 bases lay outside the gene matches. The CDR3 is CASSEGGGRADTQYF. CDR3 coding DNA: TGTGCCAGCAGTGAAGGTGGCGGGAGGGCAGATACGCAGTATTTT.

The J gene is TRBJ2-7, the V gene TRBV12-3 or TRBV12-4; D may match TRBD1 or TRBD2 (5 bases each). V lost 7 bases and J lost 3, with 13 bases in between. The CDR3 is 13 residues long. CDR3 nucleotides: TGTGCCAGCAACCCGGGACCTTTCTACGAGCAGTACTTC. Translated, it gives CASNPGPFYEQYF.

This clonotype was seen a handful of times. The gene calls are TRBV3-1 and TRBJ2-5; no firm D call. CDR1 LGHDT and CDR2 YNNKEL come from the germline V gene (reference sequence). The germline V and J ends were trimmed by 0 bases and 7 bases, with 12 bases remaining between them. The CDR3 totals 14 residues. CDR3 DNA: TGTGCCAGCAGCCAAGATCAACCGACGGGGACCCAGTACTTC. Residues: CASSQDQPTGTQYF.

This clonotype was found a few times. CDR3 in DNA: TGCAGCGTTCTACCGCCGGTCACAGATACGCAGTATTTT. Translating gives CSVLPPVTDTQYF. This chain uses TRBV29-1 with TRBJ2-3; D is undetermined. V lost 5 bases, J lost 2 bases, and 11 bases lay in between. Germline CDR1 SQVTM, CDR2 ANQGSEA. This CDR3 is built from 13 residues.

The chain couples TRBV20-1 to TRBJ2-1; possibly TRBD2 for D (5 bases). Germline lookup yields CDR1 DFQATT and CDR2 SNEGSKA (reference sequence). The CDR3 loop spans 15 amino acids. V was trimmed by 5 bases and J by 2 bases, leaving 16 bases between them. The DNA of the CDR3 is TGCAGTGCTTTCCTTCCGAGGGTGACCTACAATGAGCAGTTCTTC. Translation gives CSAFLPRVTYNEQFF.

The rearrangement uses TRBV9 and TRBJ2-1; no definite D call. TRBJ2-7 matches the DNA end more closely, so the J call is doubtful. The CDR3 sequence is 14 residues long. In germline, CDR1 is SGDLS, CDR2 YYNGEE. The DNA of the CDR3 is TGTGCCAGCAGCGTAGGTAGTAGCACCTACGAGCAGTACTTC. This codes for CASSVGSSTYEQYF.

This clonotype has a handful of counts. The chain joins TRBV24-1 to TRBJ2-5; 11 bases match TRBD2. The V gene's germline CDR1 is KGHDR and CDR2 SFDVKD. Trimming cost V 0 bases and J 5 bases; bases outside gene matches: 4. The CDR3 is made up of 16 amino acids. CDR3 loop: CATSDLTSGSLETQYF. DNA for the CDR3: TGTGCCACCAGTGATTTGACTAGCGGGAGTTTGGAGACCCAGTACTTC.

J is TRBJ1-2 and V is TRBV5-1, with 7 bases aligning to TRBD1. The CDR3 extends over 18 amino acids. Germline V gene sequence: CDR1 SGHRS, CDR2 YFSETQ. The V segment lost 0 bases and the J segment 0 bases; nucleotides outside the gene matches: 11. In nucleotides, the CDR3 is TGCGCCAGCAGCTTGGAGATTCAGCAGGGGGGGACTAACTATGGCTACACCTTC. Protein product: CASSLEIQQGGTNYGYTF.

This clonotype was counted a few times. This sequence joins TRBV5-6 and TRBJ1-2, with D possibly being TRBD1 (6 bases). The V gene's germline CDR1 is SGHDT and CDR2 YYEEEE. V lost 4 bases and J 4 bases, leaving 11 bases between the germline ends. The CDR3 has 13 amino acids. CDR3 residues: CASSIQGFYGYTF. CDR3 sequence (DNA): TGTGCCAGCAGCATTCAGGGGTTCTATGGCTACACCTTC.

This clonotype was detected ten times or more. The gene calls are TRBV29-1 and TRBJ2-7, with no clear D. The CDR3 runs to 12 residues. Trimming left V 1 base short and J 0 bases short, with 4 bases between. Looked up from germline, CDR1 is SQVTM and CDR2 is ANQGSEA. The CDR3 protein is CSVEGYSYEQYF. The CDR3 DNA is TGCAGCGTTGAAGGCTACTCCTACGAGCAGTACTTC.

The rearrangement links TRBV3-1 to TRBJ1-2; D is uncertain. CDR3 size: 15 residues. Between the trimmed V and J ends, which lost 0 bases and 2 bases, there was a span of 10 bases. The V gene's germline CDR1 is LGHDT and CDR2 YNNKEL (reference sequence). CDR3 DNA: TGTGCCAGCAGCCAAGATCCCGCAGACAACTATGGCTACACCTTC. As protein: CASSQDPADNYGYTF.

The table lists this clonotype with a few counts. The J gene is TRBJ2-1, the V gene TRBV27; TRBD2 is a possible D gene (6 bases). V lost 2 bases, J lost 0 bases, and 14 bases lay in between. CDR1 is MNHEY, CDR2 SMNVEV, per germline (reference sequence). The CDR3 is made up of 17 amino acids. The chain's CDR3 is CASSLGGSGVSYNEQFF. The DNA for the CDR3 is TGTGCCAGCAGTTTAGGTGGTAGCGGTGTCTCCTACAATGAGCAGTTCTTC.

The rearrangement uses TRBV6-5 and TRBJ1-2; 8 bases match TRBD1. This CDR3 region has 14 residues. V lost 6 bases to trimming and J lost 7 bases; unmatched junction nucleotides: 10. In germline, CDR1 is MNHEY, CDR2 SVGAGI. The CDR3: CASRHRDRWGGYTF. CDR3 coding DNA: TGTGCCAGCAGACACCGGGACAGGTGGGGTGGCTACACCTTC.

The chain is built from TRBV20-1 and TRBJ1-1, with 8 bases fitting TRBD1. J was trimmed by 9 bases and V by 3 bases; bases with no gene match: 6. The CDR3 totals 12 residues. CDR1 is DFQATT and CDR2 is SNEGSKA in the germline V gene (reference sequence). Written as DNA, the CDR3 is TGCAGTGCTAGTGGCAGGGGGCGAAAAGCTTTCTTT. This encodes CSASGRGRKAFF.

There are a few counts of this clonotype. V and J are TRBV27 and TRBJ2-1; D is ambiguous. The V end was cut by 5 bases, the J end by 0 bases, with 14 bases between. Per the germline V gene, CDR1 is MNHEY and CDR2 is SMNVEV (reference sequence). The CDR3 is made up of 16 amino acids. The CDR3 nucleotides are TGTGCCAGCAGTGACGACTTTCTGAGCTCCTACAATGAGCAGTTCTTC. Translating gives CASSDDFLSSYNEQFF.

The V and J genes are TRBV2 and TRBJ1-2; 7 bases fit TRBD1. Germline CDR1 and CDR2: SNHLY and FYNNEI. This CDR3 comprises 15 residues. V lost 5 bases to trimming and J lost 8 bases; unmatched junction nucleotides: 14. The CDR3 region is CASSKSGTEPLGYTF. CDR3 nucleotides: TGTGCCAGCAGTAAATCCGGGACAGAACCCCTGGGCTACACCTTC.

This chain connects TRBV5-1 to TRBJ2-7; the D gene could be TRBD1 or TRBD2 (5 bases each). The CDR3 is 19 residues long. Germline CDR1 reads SGHRS; CDR2 reads YFSETQ. V was clipped by 0 bases and J by 0 bases, with 22 bases between them. The CDR3: CASSLGLVQPGPGSYEQYF. The CDR3 region has the DNA TGCGCCAGCAGCTTGGGACTGGTGCAACCGGGACCTGGCTCCTACGAGCAGTACTTC.

Only a few counts were recorded for this clonotype. The chain couples TRBV13 to TRBJ2-5, with a tentative D call TRBD1 (6 bases). Deletions cut 6 bases from V and 3 bases from J, with 8 bases between. The CDR3 consists of 12 residues. CDR1 and CDR2 from the germline V gene are PRHDT and FYEKMQ (reference sequence). CDR3 in DNA: TGTGCCAGCAGTGAGGGGGAAGAGACCCAGTACTTC. As protein: CASSEGEETQYF.